One sample yielded the 11 T cell receptor beta chains listed below, sequenced in a study of shared clonotypes between healthy human individuals. Positive CCR7 selection of CD45RO-negative cells yielded the naive CD8 cells, and terminally differentiated effector memory CD45RA+ cells were excluded. Profiling relied on immunoSEQ multiplex PCR, and the TCRdb table lists in-frame clones only, not all of them. The repertoire holds 550,000 to 750,000 clones, with roughly 94% as singletons. The sample was naive CD8+ T cells sorted from blood. The origin of the receptors is a man aged 25-45 years in good health.

This clone was counted a few times. The chain has TRBV6-1 and TRBJ1-5; D is unresolved. CDR3 size: 13 residues. CDR1 MNHNS and CDR2 SASEGT come from the germline V gene. With 10 bases removed from V and 5 bases from J, the gap between germline ends came to 15 bases. As DNA, the CDR3 is TGTGCCATATCGGGTGAGGGCTATCAGCCCCAGCATTTT. It is translated as CAISGEGYQPQHF.

J is TRBJ2-7 and V is TRBV28; D could derive from TRBD1 or TRBD2 (5 bases each). The CDR3 is 13 residues long. From germline, CDR1 is MDHEN and CDR2 SYDVKM. The V end was cut by 10 bases, the J end by 1 base, with 14 bases between. CDR3 sequence (DNA): TGTGCCATCAGACTACAGGATTCCTACGAGCAGTACTTC. Encoded protein: CAIRLQDSYEQYF.

The gene calls are TRBV28 and TRBJ1-2, with a tentative D call TRBD1 (5 bases). Germline CDR1 is MDHEN and CDR2 is SYDVKM. V gave up 3 bases and J gave up 3 bases, with 11 bases separating them. The CDR3 contains 14 residues. CDR3 sequence reads: CASSFGQNYYGYTF. CDR3 bases: TGTGCCAGCAGTTTCGGACAAAATTACTATGGCTACACCTTC.

The gene calls are TRBV30 and TRBJ2-2; no reliable D call. From germline, CDR1 is GTSNPN and CDR2 SVGIG (reference sequence). The CDR3 runs 13 residues. Trimming removed 2 bases at V and 5 bases at J, with 9 bases between. The DNA of the CDR3 is TGTGCCTGGAGTTACGGTGGAACCGGGGAGCTGTTTTTT. Translated: CAWSYGGTGELFF.

This clone was picked up one time. The gene calls are TRBV6-5 and TRBJ2-7; possible D gene TRBD2, 5 bases. This CDR3 spans 12 amino acids. V dropped 2 bases and J dropped 5 bases, with 7 bases sitting between them. CDR1 is MNHEY, CDR2 SVGAGI, per germline. The CDR3 here is CASSYVGDEQYF. CDR3 coding DNA: TGTGCCAGCAGTTACGTCGGGGACGAGCAGTACTTC.

The genes are TRBV5-1 and TRBJ2-7, with 8 bases fitting TRBD2. Germline V gene data show CDR1 as SGHRS and CDR2 as YFSETQ. V dropped 0 bases and J dropped 7; count of bases not matched to a gene: 9. The length of the CDR3 is 15 residues. CDR3 sequence (DNA): TGCGCCAGCAGCTTGGCCGAGACTAGCGCCCCGGAGCAGTACTTC. Residues: CASSLAETSAPEQYF. Complete variable domain (other parts from reference TRBV5-1 and TRBJ2-7): KAGVTQTPRYLIKTRGQQVTLSCSPISGHRSVSWYQQTPGQGLQFLFEYFSETQRNKGNFPGRFSGRQFSNSRSEMNVSTLELGDSALYLCASSLAETSAPEQYFGPGTRLTVT.

The chain recombines TRBV29-1 with TRBJ2-2; D unresolved. V dropped 3 bases and J dropped 5 bases, with 10 bases sitting between them. CDR3 length: 13 amino acids. Germline lookup yields CDR1 SQVTM and CDR2 ANQGSEA. In DNA form, the CDR3 reads TGCAGCGTTGAGTTCGGCAAAACCGGGGAGCTGTTTTTT. It specifies CSVEFGKTGELFF.

This clone showed up just once. The chain recombines TRBV11-2 with TRBJ1-1; D call uncertain. The CDR3 has 14 amino acids. The V gene's germline CDR1 is SGHAT and CDR2 FQNNGV. V gave up 2 bases and J gave up 4 bases, with 11 bases separating them. The chain's CDR3 is CASSLSPGSTEAFF. CDR3 sequence (DNA): TGTGCCAGCAGCTTATCCCCAGGTAGCACTGAAGCTTTCTTT. Drawing the rest from reference TRBV11-2 and TRBJ1-1, the complete variable domain is EAGVAQSPRYKIIEKRQSVAFWCNPISGHATLYWYQQILGQGPKLLIQFQNNGVVDDSQLPKDRFSAERLKGVDSTLKIQPAKLEDSAVYLCASSLSPGSTEAFFGQGTRLTVV.

The chain combines TRBV11-3 with TRBJ2-5; D is ambiguous. The V gene lost 5 bases and the J gene lost 1 base, with 8 bases spanning the gap. This CDR3 spans 13 amino acids. The germline CDR1 and CDR2 sequences are SGHNT and YENEEA. The CDR3 reads CASSPGPQETQYF. CDR3 in DNA: TGTGCCAGCAGCCCCGGGCCCCAAGAGACCCAGTACTTC.

This clone was detected only a few times. The identical CDR3 is also encoded by other nucleotide sequences in the sample. The chain links TRBV7-9 to TRBJ1-1; no reliable D call. V lost 5 bases to trimming and J lost 4 bases, with 5 bases between them. The V gene's germline CDR1 is SEHNR and CDR2 FQNEAQ (reference sequence). The CDR3 extends over 11 amino acids. CDR3 sequence: CASSRGTEAFF. The CDR3 nucleotides are TGTGCCAGCAGCCGTGGCACTGAAGCTTTCTTT. Variable domain in full (rest from reference TRBV7-9 and TRBJ1-1): DTGVSQNPRHKITKRGQNVTFRCDPISEHNRLYWYRQTLGQGPEFLTYFQNEAQLEKSRLLSDRFSAERPKGSFSTLEIQRTEQGDSAMYLCASSRGTEAFFGQGTRLTVV.

This clone was seen a single time. The CDR3 DNA sequence: TGTGCCAGCAGTCCCACGACAGCTAGCACAGATACGCAGTATTTT. Translating gives CASSPTTASTDTQYF. The J gene is TRBJ2-3, the V gene TRBV28; a weak D match, TRBD1 (5 bases). Germline CDR1 and CDR2: MDHEN and SYDVKM. Trimming stripped 5 bases from V and 0 bases from J, with 12 bases between. The CDR3 is 15 amino acids. Based on the CDR3 plus reference TRBV28 and TRBJ2-3, the full variable domain is DVKVTQSSRYLVKRTGEKVFLECVQDMDHENMFWYRQDPGLGLRLIYFSYDVKMKEKGDIPEGYSVSREKKERFSLILESASTNQTSMYLCASSPTTASTDTQYFGPGTRLTVL.